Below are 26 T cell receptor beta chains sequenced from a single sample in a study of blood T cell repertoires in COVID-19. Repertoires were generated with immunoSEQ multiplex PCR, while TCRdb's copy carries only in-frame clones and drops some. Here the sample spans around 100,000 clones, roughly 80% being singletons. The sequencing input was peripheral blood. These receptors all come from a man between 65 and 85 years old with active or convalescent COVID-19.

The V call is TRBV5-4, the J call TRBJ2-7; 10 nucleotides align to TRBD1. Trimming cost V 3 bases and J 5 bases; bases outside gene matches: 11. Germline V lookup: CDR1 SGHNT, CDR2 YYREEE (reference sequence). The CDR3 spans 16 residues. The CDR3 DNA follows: TGTGCCAGCAGCTCCCCCCCCGGGACAGGGGTGAACGAGCAGTACTTC. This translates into CASSSPPGTGVNEQYF.

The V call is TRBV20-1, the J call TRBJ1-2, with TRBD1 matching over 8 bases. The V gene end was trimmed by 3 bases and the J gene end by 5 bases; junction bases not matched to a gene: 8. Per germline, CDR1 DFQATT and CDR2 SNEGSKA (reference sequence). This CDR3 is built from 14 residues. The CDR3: CSASTPQGAYGYTF. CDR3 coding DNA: TGCAGTGCTAGTACCCCCCAGGGGGCGTATGGCTACACCTTC.

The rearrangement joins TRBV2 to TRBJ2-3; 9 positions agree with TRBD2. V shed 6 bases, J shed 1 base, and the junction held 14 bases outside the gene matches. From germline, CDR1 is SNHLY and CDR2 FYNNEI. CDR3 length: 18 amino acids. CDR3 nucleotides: TGTGCCAGCAGGGCAGCGGGGGGTCACAGCCGCCGCACAGATACGCAGTATTTT. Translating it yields CASRAAGGHSRRTDTQYF.

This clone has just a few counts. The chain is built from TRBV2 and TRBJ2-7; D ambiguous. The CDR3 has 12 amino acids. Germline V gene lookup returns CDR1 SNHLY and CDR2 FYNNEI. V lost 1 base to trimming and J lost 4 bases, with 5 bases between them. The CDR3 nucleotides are TGTGCCAGCAGTGAAGTCCGGTACGAGCAGTACTTC. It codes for CASSEVRYEQYF.

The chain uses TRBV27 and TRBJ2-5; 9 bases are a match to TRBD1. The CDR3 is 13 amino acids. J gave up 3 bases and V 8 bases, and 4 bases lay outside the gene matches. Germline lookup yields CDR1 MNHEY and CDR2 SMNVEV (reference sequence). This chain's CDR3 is CASGGDREETQYF. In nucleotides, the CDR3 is TGTGCCAGCGGCGGGGACAGGGAAGAGACCCAGTACTTC.

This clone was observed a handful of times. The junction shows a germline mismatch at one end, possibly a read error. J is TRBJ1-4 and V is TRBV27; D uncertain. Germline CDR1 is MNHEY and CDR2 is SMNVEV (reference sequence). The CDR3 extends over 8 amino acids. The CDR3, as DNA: TGTGCCAGCATTCGGGTCCTTTTT. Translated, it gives CASIRVLF.

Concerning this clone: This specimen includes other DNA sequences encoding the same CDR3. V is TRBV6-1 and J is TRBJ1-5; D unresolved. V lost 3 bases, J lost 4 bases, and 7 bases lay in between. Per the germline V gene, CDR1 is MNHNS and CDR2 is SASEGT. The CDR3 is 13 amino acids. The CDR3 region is CASSERGNQPQHF. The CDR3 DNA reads TGTGCCAGCAGTGAGCGGGGAAATCAGCCCCAGCATTTT.

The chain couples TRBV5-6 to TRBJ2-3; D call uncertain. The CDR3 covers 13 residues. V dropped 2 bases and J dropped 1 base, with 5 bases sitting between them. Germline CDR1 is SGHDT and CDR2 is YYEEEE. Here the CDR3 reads CASSFTGTDTQYF. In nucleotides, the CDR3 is TGTGCCAGCAGCTTTACGGGCACAGATACGCAGTATTTT.

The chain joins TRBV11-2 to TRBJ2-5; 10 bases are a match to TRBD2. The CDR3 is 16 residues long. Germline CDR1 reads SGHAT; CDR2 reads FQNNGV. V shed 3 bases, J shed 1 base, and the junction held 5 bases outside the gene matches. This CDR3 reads CASSFLAGGLQETQYF. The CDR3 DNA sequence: TGTGCCAGCAGCTTCTTAGCGGGGGGCCTCCAAGAGACCCAGTACTTC.

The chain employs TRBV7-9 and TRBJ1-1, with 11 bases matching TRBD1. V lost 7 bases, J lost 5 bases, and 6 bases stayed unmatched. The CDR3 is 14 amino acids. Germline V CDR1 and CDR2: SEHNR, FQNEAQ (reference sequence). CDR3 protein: CASTQDRGLTEAFF. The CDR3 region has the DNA TGTGCCAGCACCCAGGACAGGGGGCTTACTGAAGCTTTCTTT.

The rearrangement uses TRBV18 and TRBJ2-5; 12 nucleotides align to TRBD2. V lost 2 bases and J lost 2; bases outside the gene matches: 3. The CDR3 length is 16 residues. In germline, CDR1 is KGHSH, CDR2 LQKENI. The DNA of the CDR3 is TGTGCCAGCTCACCAACTAGCGGGGGGCCGCAAGAGACCCAGTACTTC. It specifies CASSPTSGGPQETQYF.

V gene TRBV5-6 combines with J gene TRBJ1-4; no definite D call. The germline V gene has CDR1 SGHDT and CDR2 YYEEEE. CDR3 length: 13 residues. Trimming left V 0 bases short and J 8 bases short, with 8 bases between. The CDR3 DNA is TGTGCCAGCAGCTTGGTGGCCGCAGAAAAACTGTTTTTT. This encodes CASSLVAAEKLFF.

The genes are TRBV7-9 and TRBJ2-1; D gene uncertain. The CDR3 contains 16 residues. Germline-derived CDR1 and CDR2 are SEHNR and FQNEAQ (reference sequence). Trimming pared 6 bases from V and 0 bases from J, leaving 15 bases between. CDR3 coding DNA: TGTGCCAGCAGTTCCTCCAGGCCTTTCTCCTACAATGAGCAGTTCTTC. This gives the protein CASSSSRPFSYNEQFF. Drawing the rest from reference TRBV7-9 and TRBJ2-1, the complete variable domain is DTGVSQNPRHKITKRGQNVTFRCDPISEHNRLYWYRQTLGQGPEFLTYFQNEAQLEKSRLLSDRFSAERPKGSFSTLEIQRTEQGDSAMYLCASSSSRPFSYNEQFFGPGTRLTVL.

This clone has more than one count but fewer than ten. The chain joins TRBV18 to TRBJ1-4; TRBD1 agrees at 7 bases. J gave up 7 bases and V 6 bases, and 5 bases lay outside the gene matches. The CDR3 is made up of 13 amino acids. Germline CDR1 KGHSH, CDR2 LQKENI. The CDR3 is CASSTGSGEKLFF. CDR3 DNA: TGTGCCAGCTCGACAGGGTCTGGTGAAAAACTGTTTTTT.

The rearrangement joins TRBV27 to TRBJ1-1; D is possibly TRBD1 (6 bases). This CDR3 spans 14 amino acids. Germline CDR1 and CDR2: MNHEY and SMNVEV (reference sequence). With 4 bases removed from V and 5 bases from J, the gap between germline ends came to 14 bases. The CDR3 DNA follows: TGTGCCAGCAGTTCCCTGGGAGGGACAACTGAAGCTTTCTTT. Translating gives CASSSLGGTTEAFF.

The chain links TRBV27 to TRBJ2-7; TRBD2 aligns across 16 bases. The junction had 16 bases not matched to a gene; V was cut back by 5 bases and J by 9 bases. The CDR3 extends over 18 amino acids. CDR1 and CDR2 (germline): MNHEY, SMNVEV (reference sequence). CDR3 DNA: TGTGCCAGCAGTGGGGGCGGGCCAGGGACTAGCGGGAGGGCCGTGCAGTACTTC. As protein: CASSGGGPGTSGRAVQYF.

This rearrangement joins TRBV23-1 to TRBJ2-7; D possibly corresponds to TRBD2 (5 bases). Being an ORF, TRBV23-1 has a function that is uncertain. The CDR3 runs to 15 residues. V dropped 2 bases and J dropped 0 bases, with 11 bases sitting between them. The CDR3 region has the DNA TGCGCCAGCAGTCAAGGGAGCAGGAGCTCCTACGAGCAGTACTTC. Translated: CASSQGSRSSYEQYF.

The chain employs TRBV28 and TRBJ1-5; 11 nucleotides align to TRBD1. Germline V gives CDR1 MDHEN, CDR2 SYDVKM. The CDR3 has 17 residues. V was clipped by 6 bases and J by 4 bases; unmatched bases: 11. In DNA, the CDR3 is TGTGCCAGCAGCCCTACTAGCGGACAGGGGGCGAATCAGCCCCAGCATTTT. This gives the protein CASSPTSGQGANQPQHF.

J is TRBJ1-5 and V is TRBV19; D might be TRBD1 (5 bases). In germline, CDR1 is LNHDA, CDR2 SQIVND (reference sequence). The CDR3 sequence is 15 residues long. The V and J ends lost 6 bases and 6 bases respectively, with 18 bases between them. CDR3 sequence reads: CASSPVRGGTQPQHF. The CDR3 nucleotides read TGTGCCAGTAGCCCCGTACGGGGGGGAACTCAGCCCCAGCATTTT.

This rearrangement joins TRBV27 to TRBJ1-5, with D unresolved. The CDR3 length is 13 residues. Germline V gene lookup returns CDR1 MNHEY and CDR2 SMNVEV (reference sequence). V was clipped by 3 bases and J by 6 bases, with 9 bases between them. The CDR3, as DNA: TGTGCCAGCAGTTTGGAGGGCATTCAGCCCCAGCATTTT. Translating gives CASSLEGIQPQHF.

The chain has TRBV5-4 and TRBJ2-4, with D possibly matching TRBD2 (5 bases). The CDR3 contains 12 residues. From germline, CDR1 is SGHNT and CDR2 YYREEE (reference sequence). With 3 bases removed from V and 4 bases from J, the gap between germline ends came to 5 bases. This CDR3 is CASSSGKNIQYF. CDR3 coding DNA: TGTGCCAGCAGCTCGGGAAAAAACATTCAGTACTTC.

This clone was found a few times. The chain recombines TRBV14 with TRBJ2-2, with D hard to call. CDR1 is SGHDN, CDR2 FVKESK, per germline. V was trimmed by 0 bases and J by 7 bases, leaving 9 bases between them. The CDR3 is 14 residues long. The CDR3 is CASSQEFFSGELFF. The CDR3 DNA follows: TGTGCCAGCAGCCAAGAGTTTTTCAGCGGGGAGCTGTTTTTT.

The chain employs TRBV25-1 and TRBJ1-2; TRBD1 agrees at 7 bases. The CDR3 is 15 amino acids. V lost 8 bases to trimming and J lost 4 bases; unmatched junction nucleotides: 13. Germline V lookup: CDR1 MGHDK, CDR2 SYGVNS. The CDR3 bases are TGTGCCAGCTCAATCGAGACAGGGTATGGCTATGGCTACACCTTC. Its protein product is CASSIETGYGYGYTF.

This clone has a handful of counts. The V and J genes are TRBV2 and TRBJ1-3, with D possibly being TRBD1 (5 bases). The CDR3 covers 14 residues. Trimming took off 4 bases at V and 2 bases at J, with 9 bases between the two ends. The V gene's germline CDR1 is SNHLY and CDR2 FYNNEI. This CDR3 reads CASSAGRAGNTIYF. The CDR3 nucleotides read TGTGCCAGCAGTGCCGGCAGGGCTGGAAACACCATATATTTT.

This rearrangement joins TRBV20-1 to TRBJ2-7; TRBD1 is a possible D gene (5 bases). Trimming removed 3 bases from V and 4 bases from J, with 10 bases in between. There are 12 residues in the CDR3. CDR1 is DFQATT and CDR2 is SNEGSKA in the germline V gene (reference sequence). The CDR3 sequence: CSASRQGYEQYF. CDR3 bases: TGCAGTGCTAGTAGGCAGGGATACGAGCAGTACTTC.

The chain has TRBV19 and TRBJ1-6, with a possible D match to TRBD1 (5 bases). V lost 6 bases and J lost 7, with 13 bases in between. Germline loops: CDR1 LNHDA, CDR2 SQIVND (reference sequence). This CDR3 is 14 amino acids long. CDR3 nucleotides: TGTGCCAGTAGCGGACAAAGGGGAAATTCACCCCTCCACTTT. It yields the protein CASSGQRGNSPLHF.